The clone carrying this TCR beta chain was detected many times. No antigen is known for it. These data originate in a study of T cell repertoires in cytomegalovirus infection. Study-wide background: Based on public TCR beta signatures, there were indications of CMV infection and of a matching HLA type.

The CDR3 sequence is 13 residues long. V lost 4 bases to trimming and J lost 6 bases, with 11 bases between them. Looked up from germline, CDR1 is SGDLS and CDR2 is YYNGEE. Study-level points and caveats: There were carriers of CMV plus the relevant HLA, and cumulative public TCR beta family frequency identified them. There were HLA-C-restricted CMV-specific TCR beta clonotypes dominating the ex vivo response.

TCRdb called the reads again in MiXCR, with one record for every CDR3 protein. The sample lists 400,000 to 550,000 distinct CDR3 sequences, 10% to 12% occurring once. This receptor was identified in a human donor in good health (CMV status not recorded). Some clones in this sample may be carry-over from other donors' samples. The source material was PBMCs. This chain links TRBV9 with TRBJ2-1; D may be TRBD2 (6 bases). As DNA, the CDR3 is TGTGCCAGCAGCCGGGTAGCGGCCAATGAGCAGTTCTTC. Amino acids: CASSRVAANEQFF. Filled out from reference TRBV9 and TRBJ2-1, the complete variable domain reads DSGVTQTPKHLITATGQRVTLRCSPRSGDLSVYWYQQSLDQGLQFLIQYYNGEERAKGNILERFSAQQFPDLHSELNLSSLELGDSALYFCASSRVAANEQFFGPGTRLTVL.